This TCR beta chain was profiled in a study of blood T cell repertoires in COVID-19. In the study overall: Samples representing acute and convalescent COVID-19 were sourced from the United States, Italy and Spain.

Original handling: The authors estimated nucleated cell counts from reference gene primer amplification. The data were produced by immunoSEQ multiplex PCR, yet TCRdb's version contains in-frame clones alone and is incomplete. V, J and clone size are taken as reported in that table, and D and trimming were inferred from the DNA itself. The sample shows 50,000 to 70,000 clones, under 85% of them seen only once. V was clipped by 5 bases and J by 0 bases, with 10 bases between them. There are 14 residues in the CDR3. Germline lookup yields CDR1 ENHRY and CDR2 SYGVKD. The rearrangement joins TRBV10-3 to TRBJ1-1; the D is unclear. This receptor was taken from a man aged 55-75 years with acute or convalescent COVID-19. Specimen: peripheral blood. The CDR3 sequence: CAISPSVVNTEAFF. The CDR3 DNA reads TGTGCCATCAGTCCCTCTGTAGTGAACACTGAAGCTTTCTTT.